The 21 T cell receptor beta chains given below trace back to one sample, sequenced in a study of T cell responses to AZD1222 COVID-19 vaccine. Measured with immunoSEQ multiplex PCR; TCRdb has only the in-frame clones, and not every one. This sample carries 130,000 to 150,000 clones, roughly nine tenths of them seen once, and the ten largest clones take about 2.1%. Sequencing used peripheral blood, obtained on day 0 of AZD1222 vaccination. These receptors came from an adult in good health.

The V and J genes are TRBV5-6 and TRBJ1-5; D unresolved. CDR3 length: 13 residues. Germline CDR1 is SGHDT and CDR2 is YYEEEE. V lost 2 bases to trimming and J lost 0 bases, with 3 bases between them. CDR3 residues: CASSLGSNQPQHF. The DNA for the CDR3 is TGTGCCAGCAGCTTAGGTAGCAATCAGCCCCAGCATTTT.

The rearrangement uses TRBV4-3 and TRBJ2-1; TRBD2 agrees at 12 bases. V was clipped by 3 bases and J by 3 bases; unmatched bases: 6. The germline CDR1 and CDR2 sequences are LGHNA and YSLEER. The CDR3 is 17 amino acids. CDR3 sequence: CASSQDLAGGRYNEQFF. DNA of the CDR3: TGCGCCAGCAGCCAGGACCTAGCGGGGGGGCGCTACAATGAGCAGTTCTTC.

The chain couples TRBV23-1 to TRBJ1-5, with a possible D match to TRBD1 (5 bases). TRBV23-1 is an ORF, with its function uncertain. V lost 3 bases to trimming and J lost 6 bases, with 33 bases between them. The CDR3 is 21 residues long. Here the CDR3 DNA reads TGCGCCAGCAGTCACGATGTAGGGGCTCAGCAACAATCCTTCTCCAGTCAGCCCCAGCATTTT. Translating it yields CASSHDVGAQQQSFSSQPQHF.

As DNA, the CDR3 is TGTGCCAGCAGCCCTAGAACGGCGGGGGGTGCAGATACGCAGTATTTT. Translated: CASSPRTAGGADTQYF. The chain joins TRBV4-2 to TRBJ2-3, with 8 positions matching TRBD2. This CDR3 is 16 amino acids long. The germline CDR1 and CDR2 sequences are LGHNA and YNFKEQ. V lost 4 bases to trimming and J lost 4 bases; unmatched junction nucleotides: 10.

The chain couples TRBV6-2 or TRBV6-3 to TRBJ2-3; 14 bases match TRBD2. CDR3 length equals 19 residues. J gave up 1 base and V 5 bases, and 11 bases lay outside the gene matches. The germline V gene has CDR1 MNHEY and CDR2 SVGEGT. CDR3 sequence: CASSARLAGGAVGTDTQYF. CDR3 in DNA: TGTGCCAGCAGTGCAAGACTAGCGGGGGGGGCGGTTGGCACAGATACGCAGTATTTT.

The chain employs TRBV6-5 and TRBJ1-2; D call uncertain. Trimming cost V 0 bases and J 4 bases, with 15 bases left between them. The CDR3 is made up of 16 amino acids. The germline V gene encodes CDR1 MNHEY and CDR2 SVGAGI. DNA for the CDR3: TGTGCCAGCAGTTACTCAAGGACGGGATCGGGCTATGGCTACACCTTC. Translating it yields CASSYSRTGSGYGYTF.

The chain carries TRBV6-5 and TRBJ2-2, with a possible D match to TRBD2 (5 bases). From germline, CDR1 is MNHEY and CDR2 SVGAGI. The CDR3 has 14 residues. The CDR3, as DNA: TGTGCTACCCGGGCTAGCTGGGACACCGGGGAGCTGTTTTTT. Its translation: CATRASWDTGELFF.

The genes are TRBV5-4 and TRBJ2-7; 8 nucleotides match TRBD1. The CDR3 has 15 residues. V was pared by 4 bases and J by 3 bases, with 9 bases of the junction left unmatched. CDR1 SGHNT and CDR2 YYREEE come from the germline V gene (reference sequence). Here the CDR3 reads CASSRIQGAGYEQYF. DNA of the CDR3: TGTGCCAGCAGCCGGATCCAGGGGGCGGGCTACGAGCAGTACTTC.

The chain has TRBV3-1 (or the pseudogene TRBV3-2) and TRBJ1-2; 7 bases fit TRBD1. The CDR3 is 15 amino acids. The trim removed 4 bases at V and 5 bases at J, leaving 10 bases unmatched. CDR1 is LGHDT, CDR2 YNNKEL, per germline (reference sequence). For the CDR3, the DNA is TGTGCCAGCAGCCCCCGACAGGGAAAGGGGTATGGCTACACCTTC. Its protein is CASSPRQGKGYGYTF.

This chain connects TRBV6-5 to TRBJ2-1; 9 bases map to TRBD2. The CDR3 has 15 residues. Losses at the gene ends were 2 bases for V and 7 bases for J; bases not matched to a gene: 6. Germline CDR1 MNHEY, CDR2 SVGAGI. The CDR3 sequence: CASSYALAGTNEQFF. The CDR3 nucleotides read TGTGCCAGCAGTTACGCGCTAGCGGGGACGAATGAGCAGTTCTTC.

This chain joins TRBV25-1 and TRBJ1-4; TRBD1 matches at 11 bases. This CDR3 comprises 16 residues. The ends lost 0 bases at V and 5 bases at J; junction bases unmatched: 2. Germline-derived CDR1 and CDR2 are MGHDK and SYGVNS. The CDR3 is CASSEYRDRGNEKLFF. The CDR3, as DNA: TGTGCCAGCAGTGAATATCGGGACAGGGGGAATGAAAAACTGTTTTTT.

The chain uses TRBV13 and TRBJ2-7, with D unresolved. The CDR3 length is 17 residues. Germline lookup yields CDR1 PRHDT and CDR2 FYEKMQ (reference sequence). V was cut by 4 bases and J by 3 bases, with 22 bases left in between. The CDR3 loop reads CASSSPLRALMNYEQYF. CDR3 nucleotide sequence: TGTGCCAGCAGCTCGCCCCTCCGGGCACTCATGAACTACGAGCAGTACTTC.

A note on this clone: This sample includes further DNA sequences coding for the same CDR3. V gene TRBV19 combines with J gene TRBJ2-7; 8 bases fit TRBD2. The V and J ends lost 5 bases and 5 bases, in that order; junction bases with no gene match: 5. The CDR3 loop spans 13 amino acids. The germline gives CDR1 LNHDA, CDR2 SQIVND (reference sequence). The CDR3 DNA is TGTGCCAGTAGTGGGCGGGGGGTTAACGAGCAGTACTTC. It yields the protein CASSGRGVNEQYF.

This clone has only one observation. The rearrangement links TRBV4-3 to TRBJ2-1; D remains ambiguous. The V end was cut by 0 bases, the J end by 8 bases, with 14 bases between. This CDR3 is built from 15 residues. From germline, CDR1 is LGHNA and CDR2 YSLEER. The CDR3 region has the DNA TGCGCCAGCAGCCAAGAGGCACAGTTAACCCATGAGCAGTTCTTC. The encoded protein is CASSQEAQLTHEQFF.

The chain uses TRBV5-1 and TRBJ2-7; TRBD1 might be the D (6 bases). CDR3 length: 15 residues. Between the trimmed V and J ends, which lost 0 bases and 2 bases, there was a span of 12 bases. Germline V gives CDR1 SGHRS, CDR2 YFSETQ. The CDR3 DNA is TGCGCCAGCAGCTTGGCCGAGGGGGTAGCCTACGAGCAGTACTTC. Residues: CASSLAEGVAYEQYF. Using reference TRBV5-1 and TRBJ2-7 for the parts outside the CDR3, the full variable domain is KAGVTQTPRYLIKTRGQQVTLSCSPISGHRSVSWYQQTPGQGLQFLFEYFSETQRNKGNFPGRFSGRQFSNSRSEMNVSTLELGDSALYLCASSLAEGVAYEQYFGPGTRLTVT.

The chain has TRBV7-2 and TRBJ1-5; 10 bases are a match to TRBD1. This CDR3 region has 15 residues. CDR1 and CDR2 from the germline V gene are SGHTA and FQGNSA. V trimming: 4 bases; J trimming: 5 bases; junction bases outside the gene matches: 5. The CDR3 is CASSSRTGGDQPQHF. CDR3 nucleotide sequence: TGTGCCAGCAGCTCCCGGACAGGGGGGGATCAGCCCCAGCATTTT.

This chain connects TRBV7-9 to TRBJ2-1, with 13 bases aligning to TRBD2. V gave up 5 bases and J gave up 12 bases; unmatched junction bases: 10. Germline CDR1 and CDR2: SEHNR and FQNEAQ (reference sequence). This CDR3 is built from 15 residues. Written as DNA, the CDR3 is TGTGCCAGCAGCCCTCGACTAGCGGGGGGACTTTGGCAGTTCTTC. Translation: CASSPRLAGGLWQFF.

The rearrangement joins TRBV6-5 to TRBJ1-2; D might be TRBD1 (5 bases). The CDR3 sequence is 13 residues long. V was clipped by 0 bases and J by 8 bases, with 10 bases between them. Per the germline V gene, CDR1 is MNHEY and CDR2 is SVGAGI. For the CDR3, the DNA is TGTGCCAGCAGTTACTCAAGGGGCGAGGGCTACACCTTC. It yields the protein CASSYSRGEGYTF.

The V gene is TRBV14, the J gene TRBJ2-5; no clear D. Between the trimmed V and J ends, which lost 0 bases and 5 bases, there was a span of 4 bases. Per germline, CDR1 SGHDN and CDR2 FVKESK. The CDR3 is made up of 12 amino acids. For the CDR3, the DNA is TGTGCCAGCAGCCAAGATGACGAGACCCAGTACTTC. Protein product: CASSQDDETQYF.

CDR3: CASSISMSGWSSGNTIYF. CDR3 nucleotides: TGTGCCAGTAGTATATCGATGTCAGGCTGGAGCTCTGGAAACACCATATATTTT. The chain couples TRBV19 to TRBJ1-3; no definite D call. CDR3 size: 18 residues. Trimming removed 2 bases at V and 0 bases at J, with 17 bases between. Germline V gene sequence: CDR1 LNHDA, CDR2 SQIVND (reference sequence). The full variable domain, in which reference TRBV19 and TRBJ1-3 provide the parts outside the CDR3, is DGGITQSPKYLFRKEGQNVTLSCEQNLNHDAMYWYRQDPGQGLRLIYYSQIVNDFQKGDIAEGYSVSREKKESFPLTVTSAQKNPTAFYLCASSISMSGWSSGNTIYFGEGSWLTVV.

This chain uses TRBV6-5 with TRBJ1-1; 7 positions match TRBD1. The CDR3 is 14 residues long. Germline-derived CDR1 and CDR2 are MNHEY and SVGAGI. J was trimmed by 6 bases and V by 2 bases; bases with no gene match: 6. The CDR3 DNA sequence: TGTGCCAGCAGTTACGGGACAGAATCTCCTGAAGCTTTCTTT. It encodes CASSYGTESPEAFF.